This T cell receptor (beta chain) was found in a study of cytomegalovirus exposure and HLA in healthy donors. Study findings and constraints: Later genetic work tied a missense DCLRE1C variant to beta-chain V and J trimming. While the bulk of TCR sequences proved rare, some public TCRs turned up in many donors. Later on, an analysis found that several of the most significant clusters appeared to be linked to common viral pathogens, which included parvovirus B19.

Trimming at V came to 2 bases and at J to 4 bases, leaving 5 bases not matched to a gene. This CDR3 has 14 residues. In germline, CDR1 is SGHRS, CDR2 YFSETQ. Concerning this clone: Its antigen is still unknown.

A multiplex PCR was run with 60 Vbeta primers and 13 Jbeta primers. Clones were read by immunoSEQ multiplex PCR, and TCRdb kept only the in-frame ones, dropping some. This sample's table has fewer than 250,000 clones. This TCR was recovered from a woman aged 30 to 39 in good health and CMV-seropositive. Input material: PBMCs. The V call is TRBV5-1, the J call TRBJ2-5, with 7 bases identical to TRBD1. Here the CDR3 reads CASSFSRGIETQYF. The DNA for the CDR3 is TGCGCCAGCAGCTTCTCCAGGGGGATAGAGACCCAGTACTTC.